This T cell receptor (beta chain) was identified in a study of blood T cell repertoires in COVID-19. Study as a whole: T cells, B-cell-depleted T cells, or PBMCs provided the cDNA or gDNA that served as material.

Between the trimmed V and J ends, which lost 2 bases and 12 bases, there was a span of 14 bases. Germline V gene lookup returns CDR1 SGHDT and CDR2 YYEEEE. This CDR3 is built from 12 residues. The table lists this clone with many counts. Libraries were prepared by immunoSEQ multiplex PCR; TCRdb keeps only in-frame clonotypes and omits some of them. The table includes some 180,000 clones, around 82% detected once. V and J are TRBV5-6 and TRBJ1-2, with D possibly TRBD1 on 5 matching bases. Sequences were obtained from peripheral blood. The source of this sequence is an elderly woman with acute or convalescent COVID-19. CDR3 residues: CASSFRGGTDTF. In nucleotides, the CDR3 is TGTGCCAGCAGCTTTAGGGGCGGAACCGACACCTTC.